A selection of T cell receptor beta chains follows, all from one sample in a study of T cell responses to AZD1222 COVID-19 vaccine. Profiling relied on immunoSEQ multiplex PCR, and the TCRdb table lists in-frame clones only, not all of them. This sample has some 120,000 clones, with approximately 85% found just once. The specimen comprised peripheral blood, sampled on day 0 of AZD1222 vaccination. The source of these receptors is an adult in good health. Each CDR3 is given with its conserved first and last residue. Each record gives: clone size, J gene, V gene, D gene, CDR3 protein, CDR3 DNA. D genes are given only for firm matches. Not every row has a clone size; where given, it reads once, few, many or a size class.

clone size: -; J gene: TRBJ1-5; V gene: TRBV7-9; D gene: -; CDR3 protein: CASSSAGAQPQHF; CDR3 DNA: TGTGCCAGCAGCTCTGCGGGGGCTCAGCCCCAGCATTTT
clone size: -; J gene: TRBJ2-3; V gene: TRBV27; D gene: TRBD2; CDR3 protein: CASSLPGGAQDTQYF; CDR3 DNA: TGTGCCAGCAGTTTACCGGGGGGGGCTCAAGATACGCAGTATTTT
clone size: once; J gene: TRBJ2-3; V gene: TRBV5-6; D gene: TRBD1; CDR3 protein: CASSLVGRGTGRITDTQYF; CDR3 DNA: TGTGCCAGCAGCTTGGTAGGTAGAGGGACAGGGCGTATCACAGATACGCAGTATTTT
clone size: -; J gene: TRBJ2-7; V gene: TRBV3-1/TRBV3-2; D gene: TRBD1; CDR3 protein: CASSQGTGGFSYEQYF; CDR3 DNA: TGTGCCAGCAGCCAAGGGACAGGGGGCTTTTCCTACGAGCAGTACTTC
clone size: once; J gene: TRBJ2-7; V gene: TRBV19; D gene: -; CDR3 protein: CASTSQRGTYEQYF; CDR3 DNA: TGTGCCAGTACGAGTCAGAGAGGGACCTACGAGCAGTACTTC
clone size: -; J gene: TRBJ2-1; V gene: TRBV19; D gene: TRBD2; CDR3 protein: CASSLAGGQNNEQFF; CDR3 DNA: TGTGCCAGTAGTCTAGCGGGAGGACAGAACAATGAGCAGTTCTTC
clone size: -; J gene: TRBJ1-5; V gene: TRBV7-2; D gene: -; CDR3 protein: CASSSFGQPQHF; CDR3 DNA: TGTGCCAGCAGTTCATTCGGTCAGCCCCAGCATTTT
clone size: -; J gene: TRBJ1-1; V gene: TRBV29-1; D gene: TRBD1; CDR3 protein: CSVGQGTNTEAFF; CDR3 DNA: TGCAGCGTTGGACAGGGGACAAACACTGAAGCTTTCTTT
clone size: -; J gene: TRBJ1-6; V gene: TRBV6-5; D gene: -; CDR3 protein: CASNQAGGDNSPLHF; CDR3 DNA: TGTGCCAGCAACCAGGCTGGGGGCGATAATTCACCCCTCCACTTT
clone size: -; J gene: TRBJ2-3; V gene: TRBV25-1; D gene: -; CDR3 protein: CASSEGAGLTDTQYF; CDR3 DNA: TGTGCCAGCAGTGAAGGGGCAGGGTTGACAGATACGCAGTATTTT
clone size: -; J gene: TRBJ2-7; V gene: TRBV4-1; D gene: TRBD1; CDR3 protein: CASSHQQGVNEQYF; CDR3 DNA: TGCGCCAGCAGCCATCAACAGGGGGTAAACGAGCAGTACTTC
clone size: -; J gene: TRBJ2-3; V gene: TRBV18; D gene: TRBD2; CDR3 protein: CASSPAAGGLTDTQYF; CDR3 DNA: TGTGCCAGCTCTCCTGCAGCGGGGGGCCTCACAGATACGCAGTATTTT
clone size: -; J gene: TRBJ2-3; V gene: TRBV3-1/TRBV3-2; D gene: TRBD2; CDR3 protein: CASTLAGWADTQYF; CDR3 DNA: TGTGCCAGCACCCTAGCGGGGTGGGCAGATACGCAGTATTTT
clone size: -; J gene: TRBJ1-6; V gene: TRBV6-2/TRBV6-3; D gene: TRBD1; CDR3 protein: CASSYRGQGNSPLHF; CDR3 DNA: TGTGCCAGCAGTTACAGGGGACAGGGGAATTCACCCCTCCACTTT
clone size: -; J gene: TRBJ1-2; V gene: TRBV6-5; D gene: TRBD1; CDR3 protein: CASRMGQGAHGYTF; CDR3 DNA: TGTGCCAGCAGAATGGGACAGGGGGCGCATGGCTACACCTTC